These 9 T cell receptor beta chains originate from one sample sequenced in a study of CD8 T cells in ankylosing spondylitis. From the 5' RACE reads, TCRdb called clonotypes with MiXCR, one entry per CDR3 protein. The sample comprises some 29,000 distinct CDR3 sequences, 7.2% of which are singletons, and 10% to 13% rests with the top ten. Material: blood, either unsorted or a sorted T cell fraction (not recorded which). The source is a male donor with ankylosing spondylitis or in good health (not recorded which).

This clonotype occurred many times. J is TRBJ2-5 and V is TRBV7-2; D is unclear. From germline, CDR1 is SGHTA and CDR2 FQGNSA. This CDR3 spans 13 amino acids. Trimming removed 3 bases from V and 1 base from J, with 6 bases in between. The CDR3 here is CASSLEFQETQYF. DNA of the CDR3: TGTGCCAGCAGCTTGGAATTCCAAGAGACCCAGTACTTC.

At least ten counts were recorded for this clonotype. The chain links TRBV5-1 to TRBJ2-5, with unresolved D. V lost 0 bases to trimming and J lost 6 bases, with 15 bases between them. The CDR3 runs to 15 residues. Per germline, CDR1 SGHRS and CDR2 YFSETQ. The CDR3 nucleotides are TGCGCCAGCAGCTTGGAAGGAATTATGCAGAAGACCCAGTACTTC. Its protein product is CASSLEGIMQKTQYF.

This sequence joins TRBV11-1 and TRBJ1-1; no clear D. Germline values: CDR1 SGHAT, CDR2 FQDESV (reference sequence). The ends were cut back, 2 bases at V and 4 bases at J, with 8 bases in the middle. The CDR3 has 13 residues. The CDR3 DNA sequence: TGTGCCAGCAGCTTATGGGCATCCACTGAAGCTTTCTTT. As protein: CASSLWASTEAFF.

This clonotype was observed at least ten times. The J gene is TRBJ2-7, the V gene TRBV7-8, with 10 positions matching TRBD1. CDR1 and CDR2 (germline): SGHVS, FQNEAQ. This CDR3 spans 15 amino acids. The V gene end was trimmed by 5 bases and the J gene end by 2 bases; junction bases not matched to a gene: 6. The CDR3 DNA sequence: TGTGCCAGCAGCGACCGGGACAGGGGCGCCTACGAGCAGTACTTC. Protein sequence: CASSDRDRGAYEQYF.

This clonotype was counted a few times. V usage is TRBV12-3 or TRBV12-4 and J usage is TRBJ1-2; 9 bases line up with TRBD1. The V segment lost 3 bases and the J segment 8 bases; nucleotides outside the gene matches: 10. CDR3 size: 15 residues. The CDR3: CASSFAGQGSGGYTF. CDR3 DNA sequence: TGTGCCAGCAGTTTTGCGGGACAGGGATCGGGAGGCTACACCTTC.

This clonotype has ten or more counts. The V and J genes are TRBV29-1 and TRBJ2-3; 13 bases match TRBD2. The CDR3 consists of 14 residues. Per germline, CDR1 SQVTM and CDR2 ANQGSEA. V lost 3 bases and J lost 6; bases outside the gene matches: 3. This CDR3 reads CSVEGTSGKDTQYF. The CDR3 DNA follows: TGCAGCGTTGAGGGGACTAGCGGGAAGGATACGCAGTATTTT.

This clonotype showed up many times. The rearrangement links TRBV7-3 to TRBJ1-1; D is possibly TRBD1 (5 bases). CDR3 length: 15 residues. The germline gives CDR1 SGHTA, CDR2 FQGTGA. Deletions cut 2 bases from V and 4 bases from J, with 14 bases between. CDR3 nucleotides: TGTGCCAGCAGCTTATTCGGGGGATTGGGCACTGAAGCTTTCTTT. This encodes CASSLFGGLGTEAFF.

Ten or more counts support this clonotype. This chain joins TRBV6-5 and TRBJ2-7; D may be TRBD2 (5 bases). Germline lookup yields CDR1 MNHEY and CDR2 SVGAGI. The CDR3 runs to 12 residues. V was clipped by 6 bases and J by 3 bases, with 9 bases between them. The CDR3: CASSPGLYEQYF. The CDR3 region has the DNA TGTGCCAGCAGCCCTGGACTCTACGAGCAGTACTTC.

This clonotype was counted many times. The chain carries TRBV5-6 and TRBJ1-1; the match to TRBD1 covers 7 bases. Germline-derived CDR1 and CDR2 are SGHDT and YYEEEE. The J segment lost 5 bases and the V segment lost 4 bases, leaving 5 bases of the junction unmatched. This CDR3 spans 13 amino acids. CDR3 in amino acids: CASSTDRLTEAFF. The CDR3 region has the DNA TGTGCCAGCAGCACGGACAGGTTAACTGAAGCTTTCTTT. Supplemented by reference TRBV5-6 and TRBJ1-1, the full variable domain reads DAGVTQSPTHLIKTRGQQVTLRCSPKSGHDTVSWYQQALGQGPQFIFQYYEEEERQRGNFPDRFSGHQFPNYSSELNVNALLLGDSALYLCASSTDRLTEAFFGQGTRLTVV.